The rows below give T cell receptor beta chains drawn from one sample of a study of blood T cells in healthy people across ages. MiXCR, applied by TCRdb to the 5' RACE reads, yields one record per CDR3 protein. The table includes 1,100,000 or so distinct CDR3 sequences, less than 50% detected once. Input material: blood. The receptors were gathered from an older woman in good health. The CDR3 runs from the conserved cysteine through the conserved F or W. The D gene is left open where the match is weak. Part of the rows lack a size; the others show once, few, many or a class for expanded clones.

>TRBJ2-1|few|TRBV25-1|TRBD2|16
CASSEWTSGRSGEQFF
TGTGCCAGCAGTGAATGGACTAGCGGGAGGTCTGGCGAGCAGTTCTTC
>TRBJ2-5|-|TRBV20-1|TRBD1|12
CSAPRGQATQYF
TGCAGTGCGCCCCGAGGACAGGCGACCCAGTACTTC
>TRBJ2-5|-|TRBV10-3|TRBD2|16
CAISGGGGEVRNEQYF
TGTGCCATCAGTGGAGGTGGGGGGGAGGTTCGCAATGAGCAGTACTTC
>TRBJ1-5|few|TRBV21-1|-|19
CASSGGPPLKCLGNQPQHF
TGTGCCAGCTCGGGGGGGCCACCCCTTAAATGCTTAGGCAATCAGCCCCAGCATTTT
>TRBJ2-3|-|TRBV15|-|14
CATSRGQITDTQYF
TGTGCCACCAGCAGAGGACAGATCACAGATACGCAGTATTTT
>TRBJ2-7|-|TRBV29-1|-|12
CSVEGARGEQYF
TGCAGCGTTGAGGGGGCGCGAGGGGAGCAGTACTTC
>TRBJ2-5|-|TRBV7-9|TRBD2|16
CASSFRLAGTTETQYF
TGTGCCAGCAGCTTCAGACTAGCGGGAACTACCGAGACCCAGTACTTC
>TRBJ2-1|-|TRBV5-6|-|17
CASIFQPQRFSYNEQFF
TGTGCCAGCATTTTTCAACCACAGCGGTTCTCCTACAATGAGCAGTTCTTC
>TRBJ1-1|few|TRBV6-5|-|14
CASSYVGKNTEAFF
TGTGCCAGCAGTTACGTCGGCAAGAACACTGAAGCTTTCTTT
>TRBJ2-7|-|TRBV6-2/TRBV6-3|TRBD2|15
CASRPSGRHSYEQYF
TGTGCCAGCAGGCCTAGCGGGAGGCACTCCTACGAGCAGTACTTC
>TRBJ2-2|-|TRBV6-1|TRBD2|15
CASTPWREGSGELFF
TGTGCCAGCACCCCTTGGCGGGAGGGATCCGGGGAGCTGTTTTTT
>TRBJ2-3|few|TRBV27|TRBD2|15
CASNSRERGPDTQYF
TGTGCCAGCAATTCGCGGGAGAGGGGTCCAGATACGCAGTATTTT
>TRBJ1-4|once|TRBV7-8|-|15
CASRTNAEGSEKLFF
TGTGCCAGCAGAACAAACGCGGAAGGGAGTGAAAAACTGTTTTTT
>TRBJ2-3|-|TRBV7-9|TRBD2|14
CACSYAGGLDTQYF
TGTGCCTGCAGCTACGCCGGGGGGTTAGATACGCAGTATTTT
>TRBJ2-7|many|TRBV7-2|TRBD2|15
CASSPTWGLAGEQYF
TGTGCCAGCAGCCCAACCTGGGGACTAGCTGGCGAGCAGTACTTC
>TRBJ2-7|-|TRBV29-1|TRBD2|15
CSVSVGGGRNHEQYF
TGCAGCGTTTCCGTTGGGGGGGGGAGAAACCACGAGCAGTACTTC
>TRBJ2-7|few|TRBV7-2|TRBD1|16
CASSLQGTGVYNEQYF
TGTGCCAGCAGCCTACAAGGGACAGGCGTCTACAATGAGCAGTACTTC
>TRBJ1-5|-|TRBV10-2|TRBD1|16
CASSGYRGISNQPQHF
TGCGCCAGCAGTGGTTACAGGGGCATCAGCAATCAGCCCCAGCATTTT
>TRBJ2-7|-|TRBV28|-|13
CASRELGSYEQYF
TGTGCCAGCAGGGAGCTGGGGTCCTACGAGCAGTACTTC
>TRBJ2-1|-|TRBV6-6|TRBD2|14
CASSYAGVKNEQFF
TGTGCCAGCAGTTACGCGGGAGTAAAGAATGAGCAGTTCTTC
>TRBJ2-1|-|TRBV12-3/TRBV12-4|TRBD2|17
CASSLALGGRAYNEQFF
TGTGCCAGCAGTCTCGCCTTGGGCGGGAGGGCCTACAATGAGCAGTTCTTC
>TRBJ2-5|-|TRBV20-1|-|15
CSATDNLGSQETQYF
TGCAGTGCTACGGACAATCTTGGGAGCCAAGAGACCCAGTACTTC
>TRBJ2-1|few|TRBV20-1|TRBD2|15
CSARPTSGELGEQFF
TGCAGTGCTAGACCGACTAGCGGGGAATTGGGTGAGCAGTTCTTC
>TRBJ2-3|-|TRBV5-1|-|15
CASSVHGVRTDTQYF
TGCGCCAGCAGTGTCCATGGGGTCCGCACAGATACGCAGTATTTT
>TRBJ2-7|few|TRBV20-1|-|15
CSARDRVSGAYEQYF
TGCAGTGCTAGAGATCGGGTTAGCGGTGCCTACGAGCAGTACTTC
>TRBJ2-7|many|TRBV3-1|-|13
CASSLTNPYEQYF
TGTGCCAGCAGCCTGACTAACCCCTACGAGCAGTACTTC
>TRBJ2-7|-|TRBV24-1|TRBD1|14
CATSDNPDRDEQYF
TGTGCCACCAGTGACAACCCCGACAGGGATGAGCAGTACTTC
>TRBJ2-3|-|TRBV11-3|-|13
CASSKRVGDTQYF
TGTGCCAGCAGCAAACGGGTTGGAGATACGCAGTATTTT
>TRBJ1-5|-|TRBV10-3|-|14
CAISEVRGSQPQHF
TGTGCCATCAGTGAGGTAAGGGGGTCACAGCCCCAGCATTTT
>TRBJ2-7|-|TRBV5-1|TRBD1|15
CASSLDRGYSYEQYF
TGCGCCAGCAGCTTGGACAGGGGGTACTCCTACGAGCAGTACTTC
>TRBJ2-3|many|TRBV3-1|-|16
CASSQGPGDPPDTQYF
TGTGCCAGCAGCCAAGGGCCGGGAGATCCCCCAGATACGCAGTATTTT
>TRBJ2-6|-|TRBV5-1|-|20
CASSLSRDGRVMAGANVLTF
TGCGCCAGCAGCTTGTCAAGGGACGGCAGAGTCATGGCTGGGGCCAACGTCCTGACTTTC
>TRBJ2-1|-|TRBV29-1|-|13
CSVVGGPLNEQFF
TGCAGCGTTGTCGGCGGGCCCCTAAATGAGCAGTTCTTC
>TRBJ2-5|-|TRBV5-1|TRBD2|16
CASSSGLAGEGETQYF
TGCGCCAGCAGCTCGGGACTAGCGGGAGAGGGTGAGACCCAGTACTTC
>TRBJ2-1|-|TRBV5-1|TRBD2|15
CASQTGLAVNNEQFF
TGCGCCAGCCAAACGGGACTAGCGGTAAACAATGAGCAGTTCTTC
>TRBJ2-1|-|TRBV30|-|10
CAWGGNEQFF
TGTGCCTGGGGGGGCAATGAGCAGTTCTTC
>TRBJ2-7|few|TRBV15|TRBD2|15
CATSRSGRAYNEQYF
TGTGCCACCAGCCGTAGCGGGAGGGCCTACAATGAGCAGTACTTC
>TRBJ2-4|few|TRBV11-2|TRBD1|17
CASSLDRDRLAKNIQYF
TGTGCCAGCAGCTTAGATCGGGACAGACTAGCCAAAAACATTCAGTACTTC
>TRBJ2-7|few|TRBV15|-|14
CATSREWGGGEQYF
TGTGCCACCAGCAGAGAGTGGGGGGGCGGTGAGCAGTACTTC
>TRBJ1-2|-|TRBV6-1|-|13
CASSGQLTLGYTF
TGTGCCAGCAGTGGACAGTTAACTCTCGGCTACACCTTC
>TRBJ2-7|-|TRBV2|-|11
CASRTYYEQYF
TGTGCCAGCAGGACCTATTACGAGCAGTACTTC
>TRBJ2-7|-|TRBV28|TRBD2|15
CASSTPGTSGNEQYF
TGTGCCAGCAGCACTCCCGGGACTAGCGGGAACGAGCAGTACTTC
>TRBJ2-7|-|TRBV19|TRBD1|13
CASSTTQGYEQYF
TGTGCCAGTAGTACAACACAGGGGTACGAGCAGTACTTC
>TRBJ2-5|-|TRBV10-3|-|14
CAISEGRVQETQYF
TGTGCCATCAGTGAGGGAAGGGTTCAAGAGACCCAGTACTTC
>TRBJ1-1|-|TRBV6-6|-|13
CASNGEWNTEAFF
TGTGCCTCAAACGGGGAATGGAACACTGAAGCTTTCTTT
>TRBJ2-7|-|TRBV20-1|-|17
CSARGKHVAASSYEQYF
TGCAGTGCTCGCGGTAAACATGTAGCGGCTAGCTCCTACGAGCAGTACTTC
>TRBJ2-5|few|TRBV29-1|TRBD1|14
CSVTGQGAINEQYF
TGCAGCGTTACCGGACAGGGGGCGATCAATGAGCAGTACTTC
>TRBJ1-2|-|TRBV6-5|-|14
CASSYAQGNYGYTF
TGTGCCAGCAGTTACGCTCAGGGGAACTATGGCTACACCTTC
>TRBJ2-1|-|TRBV9|-|13
CASNASLESEQFF
TGTGCCAGCAACGCGTCTCTCGAGAGTGAGCAGTTCTTC
>TRBJ2-7|few|TRBV4-2|-|11
CASNQAAEQYF
TGTGCCAGCAACCAAGCAGCCGAGCAGTACTTC
>TRBJ2-7|-|TRBV3-1|-|14
CASSQGGMPYEQYF
TGTGCCAGCAGCCAAGGGGGGATGCCCTACGAGCAGTACTTC
>TRBJ1-6|-|TRBV20-1|-|14
CSARPRDFGSPLHF
TGCAGTGCTAGACCTCGGGACTTTGGCTCACCCCTCCACTTT
>TRBJ1-1|-|TRBV12-3/TRBV12-4|-|15
CASSTWRQPATEAFF
TGTGCCAGCAGTACCTGGCGACAGCCGGCCACTGAAGCTTTCTTT
>TRBJ2-7|-|TRBV2|TRBD1|12
CASSTRGSEQYF
TGTGCCAGCAGTACCAGGGGGAGCGAGCAGTACTTC
>TRBJ2-1|-|TRBV6-2/TRBV6-3|TRBD2|15
CASSYAGLAGGEQFF
TGTGCCAGCAGTTACGCTGGCCTAGCGGGAGGGGAGCAGTTCTTC
>TRBJ2-7|few|TRBV10-3|TRBD1|14
CAIRAGTGDYEQYF
TGTGCCATCAGGGCCGGGACAGGGGACTACGAGCAGTACTTC
>TRBJ2-7|few|TRBV2|TRBD2|15
CASSGYGTSGNEQYF
TGTGCCAGCAGCGGCTACGGGACTAGCGGGAACGAGCAGTACTTC